These T cell receptor beta chains were read from a single sample in a study of Ad26.COV2.S vaccination and SARS-CoV-2 variants. Produced via immunoSEQ multiplex PCR; TCRdb's table is partial and in-frame only. The data hold 510,000 or so clones, with roughly nine tenths observed a single time. The sample here was peripheral blood, taken in a trial of Ad26.COV2.S vaccine versus placebo. All receptors come from a person aged 18 to 59 who received the Ad26.COV2.S COVID-19 vaccine or a placebo. The CDR3 runs from the conserved cysteine through the conserved F or W. Each record gives: J gene, clone size, CDR3 length, V gene, CDR3 protein. Clone size, where shown, is once, few, many, or a class for clones that have expanded.

j_gene: TRBJ1-2
abundance: -
len: 16
v_gene: TRBV6-2/TRBV6-3
CDR3aa: CASSYSPGQSNYGYTF

j_gene: TRBJ2-2
abundance: -
len: 16
v_gene: TRBV6-2/TRBV6-3
CDR3aa: CASSQTSASNTGELFF

j_gene: TRBJ2-3
abundance: -
len: 15
v_gene: TRBV4-3
CDR3aa: CASSQEGVRTDTQYF

j_gene: TRBJ2-7
abundance: -
len: 15
v_gene: TRBV7-9
CDR3aa: CASSLGGGLPSEQYF

j_gene: TRBJ2-7
abundance: -
len: 13
v_gene: TRBV2
CDR3aa: CASTQGRAYEQYF

j_gene: TRBJ2-7
abundance: -
len: 13
v_gene: TRBV12-3/TRBV12-4
CDR3aa: CASSLTLFYEQYF

j_gene: TRBJ2-1
abundance: once
len: 13
v_gene: TRBV27
CDR3aa: CASSWGRDNEQFF

j_gene: TRBJ2-7
abundance: -
len: 15
v_gene: TRBV6-2/TRBV6-3
CDR3aa: CASSYSGGNPYEQYF

j_gene: TRBJ2-3
abundance: -
len: 12
v_gene: TRBV15
CDR3aa: CATSPIVDTQYF

j_gene: TRBJ2-2
abundance: medium-sized
len: 16
v_gene: TRBV6-6
CDR3aa: CASSYAPSGRTGELFF

j_gene: TRBJ2-5
abundance: -
len: 17
v_gene: TRBV5-4
CDR3aa: CASSGLAGGPTQETQYF

j_gene: TRBJ2-3
abundance: -
len: 14
v_gene: TRBV5-4
CDR3aa: CASQKDRGTDTQYF

j_gene: TRBJ2-1
abundance: -
len: 14
v_gene: TRBV6-5
CDR3aa: CASSPNWGFDEQFF